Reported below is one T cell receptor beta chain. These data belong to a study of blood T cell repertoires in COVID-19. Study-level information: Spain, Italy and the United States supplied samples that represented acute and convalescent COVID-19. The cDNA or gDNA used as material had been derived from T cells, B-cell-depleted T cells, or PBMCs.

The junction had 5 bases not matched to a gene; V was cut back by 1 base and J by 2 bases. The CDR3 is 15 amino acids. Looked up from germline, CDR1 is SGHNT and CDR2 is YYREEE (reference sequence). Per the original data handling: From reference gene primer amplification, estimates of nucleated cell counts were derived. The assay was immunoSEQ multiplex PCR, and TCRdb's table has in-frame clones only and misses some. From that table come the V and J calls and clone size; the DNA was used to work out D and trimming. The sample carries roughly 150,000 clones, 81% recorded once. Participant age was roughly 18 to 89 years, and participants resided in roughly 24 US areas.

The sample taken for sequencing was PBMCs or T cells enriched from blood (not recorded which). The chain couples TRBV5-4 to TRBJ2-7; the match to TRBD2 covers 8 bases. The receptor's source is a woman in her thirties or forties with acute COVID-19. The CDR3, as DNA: TGTGCCAGCAGCTTGTCTTCTAGCGGGCCCTACGAGCAGTACTTC. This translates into CASSLSSSGPYEQYF.